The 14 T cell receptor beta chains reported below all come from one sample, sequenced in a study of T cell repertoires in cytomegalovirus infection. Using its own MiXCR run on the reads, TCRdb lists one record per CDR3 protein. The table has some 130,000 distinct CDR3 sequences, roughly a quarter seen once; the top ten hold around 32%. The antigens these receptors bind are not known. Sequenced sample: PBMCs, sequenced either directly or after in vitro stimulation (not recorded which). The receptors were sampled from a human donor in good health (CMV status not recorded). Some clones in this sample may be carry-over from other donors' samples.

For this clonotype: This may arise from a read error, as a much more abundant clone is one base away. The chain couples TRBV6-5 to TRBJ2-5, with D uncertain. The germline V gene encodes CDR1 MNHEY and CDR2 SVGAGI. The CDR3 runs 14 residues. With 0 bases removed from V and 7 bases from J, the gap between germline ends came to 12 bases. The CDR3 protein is CASSYSSGSGTQYF. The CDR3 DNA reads TGTGCCAGCAGTTACTCCTCAGGTTCGGGGACCCAGTACTTC.

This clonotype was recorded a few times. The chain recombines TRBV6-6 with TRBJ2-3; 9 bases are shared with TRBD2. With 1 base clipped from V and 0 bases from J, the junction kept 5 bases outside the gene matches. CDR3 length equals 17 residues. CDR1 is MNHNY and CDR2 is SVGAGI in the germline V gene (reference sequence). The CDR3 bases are TGTGCCAGCAGTTACTTGACTAGCGGCGGAAGCACAGATACGCAGTATTTT. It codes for CASSYLTSGGSTDTQYF.

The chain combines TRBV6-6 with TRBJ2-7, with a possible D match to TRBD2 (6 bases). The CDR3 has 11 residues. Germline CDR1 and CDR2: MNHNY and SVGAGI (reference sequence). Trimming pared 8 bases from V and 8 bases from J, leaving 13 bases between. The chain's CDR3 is CASFGGYKQYF. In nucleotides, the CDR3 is TGTGCCAGCTTTGGAGGGTATAAGCAGTACTTC.

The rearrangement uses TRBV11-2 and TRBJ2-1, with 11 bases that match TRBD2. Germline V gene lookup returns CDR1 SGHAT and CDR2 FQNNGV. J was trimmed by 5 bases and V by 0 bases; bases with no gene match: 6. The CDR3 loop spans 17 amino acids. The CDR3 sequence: CASSLDLGLAENNEQFF. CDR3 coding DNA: TGTGCCAGCAGCTTAGATCTGGGACTAGCGGAAAACAATGAGCAGTTCTTC.

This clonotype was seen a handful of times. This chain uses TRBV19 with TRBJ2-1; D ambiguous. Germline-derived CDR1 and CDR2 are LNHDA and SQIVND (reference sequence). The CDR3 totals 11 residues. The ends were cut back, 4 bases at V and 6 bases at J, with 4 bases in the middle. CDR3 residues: CASSTSNEQFF. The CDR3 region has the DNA TGTGCCAGTAGTACATCCAATGAGCAGTTCTTC.

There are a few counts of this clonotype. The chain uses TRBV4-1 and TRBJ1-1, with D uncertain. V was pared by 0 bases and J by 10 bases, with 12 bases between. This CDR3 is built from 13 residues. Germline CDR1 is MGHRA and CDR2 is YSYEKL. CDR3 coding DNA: TGCGCCAGCAGCCAAGAACACGGGCGGGGAGCTTTCTTT. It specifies CASSQEHGRGAFF.

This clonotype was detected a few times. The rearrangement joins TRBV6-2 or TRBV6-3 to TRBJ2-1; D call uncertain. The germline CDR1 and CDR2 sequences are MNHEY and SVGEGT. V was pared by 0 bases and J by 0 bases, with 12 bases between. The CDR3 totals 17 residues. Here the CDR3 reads CASSYSVRKRSYNEQFF. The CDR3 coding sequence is TGTGCCAGCAGTTACTCCGTCCGGAAGCGCTCCTACAATGAGCAGTTCTTC.

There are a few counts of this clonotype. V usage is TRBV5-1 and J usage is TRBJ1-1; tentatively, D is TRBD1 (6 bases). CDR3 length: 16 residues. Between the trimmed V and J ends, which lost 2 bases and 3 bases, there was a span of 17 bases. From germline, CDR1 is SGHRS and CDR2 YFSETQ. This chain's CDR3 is CASSFTTGGAYTEAFF. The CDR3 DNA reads TGCGCCAGCAGCTTTACGACGGGGGGCGCGTACACTGAAGCTTTCTTT.

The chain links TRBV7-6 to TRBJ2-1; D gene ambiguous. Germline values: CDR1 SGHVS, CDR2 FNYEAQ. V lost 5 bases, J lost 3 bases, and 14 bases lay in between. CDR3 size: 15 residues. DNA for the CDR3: TGTGCCAGCAGCCTCGAAAGGTACCGCTACAATGAGCAGTTCTTC. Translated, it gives CASSLERYRYNEQFF.

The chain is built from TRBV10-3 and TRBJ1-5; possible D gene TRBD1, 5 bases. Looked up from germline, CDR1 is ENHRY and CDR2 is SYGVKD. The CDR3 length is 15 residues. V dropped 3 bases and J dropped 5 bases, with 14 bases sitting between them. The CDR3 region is CAISDSGRGDQPQHF. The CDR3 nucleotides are TGTGCCATCAGTGACTCGGGTAGGGGCGATCAGCCCCAGCATTTT.

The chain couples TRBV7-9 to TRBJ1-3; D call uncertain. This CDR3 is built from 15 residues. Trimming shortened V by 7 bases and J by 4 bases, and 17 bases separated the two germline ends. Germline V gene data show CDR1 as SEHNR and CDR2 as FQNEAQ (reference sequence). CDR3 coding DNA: TGTGCCAGCAACCCCTCGACCGACAAAGGAAACACCATATATTTT. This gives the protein CASNPSTDKGNTIYF.

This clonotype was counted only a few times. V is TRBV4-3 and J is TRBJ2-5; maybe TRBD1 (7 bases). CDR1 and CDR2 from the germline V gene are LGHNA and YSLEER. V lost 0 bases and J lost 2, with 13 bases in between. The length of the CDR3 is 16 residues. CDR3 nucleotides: TGCGCCAGCAGCCAAGATCTCCAGGGGGGACAAGAGACCCAGTACTTC. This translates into CASSQDLQGGQETQYF.

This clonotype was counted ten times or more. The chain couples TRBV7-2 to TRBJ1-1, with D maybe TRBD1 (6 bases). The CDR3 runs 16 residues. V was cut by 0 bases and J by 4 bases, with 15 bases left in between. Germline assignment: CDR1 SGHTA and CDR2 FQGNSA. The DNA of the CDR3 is TGTGCCAGCAGCTTAGCCGGAACAGGGAAGGGCACTGAAGCTTTCTTT. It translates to CASSLAGTGKGTEAFF.

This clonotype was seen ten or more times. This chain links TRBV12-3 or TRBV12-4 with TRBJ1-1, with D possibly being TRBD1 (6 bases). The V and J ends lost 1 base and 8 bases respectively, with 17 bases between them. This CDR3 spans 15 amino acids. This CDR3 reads CASSLEGGAGTEAFF. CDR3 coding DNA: TGTGCCAGCAGTTTAGAAGGGGGGGCCGGGACCGAAGCTTTCTTT.